This T cell receptor beta chain was found in a study of blood T cell repertoires in COVID-19. As for the study in general: Sample material is recorded as cDNA or gDNA derived from T cells, B-cell-depleted T cells, or PBMCs.

Trimming pared 6 bases from V and 2 bases from J, leaving 16 bases between. This CDR3 is 15 amino acids long. Per the germline V gene, CDR1 is KGHSH and CDR2 is LQKENI. This table comes from immunoSEQ multiplex PCR, and its TCRdb copy is limited to in-frame clones, with some not included. Of roughly 79,000 clones listed, 65% to 85% are singletons. The clonotype originates from a man aged 55 to 69 with active or convalescent COVID-19. The sequenced material came from peripheral blood. The V gene is TRBV18, the J gene TRBJ2-5; the D gene is possibly TRBD1 (6 bases). CDR3 nucleotide sequence: TGTGCCAGCTCCTTATTCAAACAGGGTCAAGAGACCCAGTACTTC. Its protein is CASSLFKQGQETQYF.